A selection of T cell receptor beta chains follows, all from one sample in a study of response to subunit inactivated influenza vaccine. TCRdb reanalysed the RT-PCR reads using MiXCR and keeps one entry per CDR3 protein. The sample consists of approximately 680,000 distinct CDR3 sequences, more than 15% of them appearing once. The sample consisted of PBMCs from blood, taken approximately 12 days after vaccination. Every receptor here comes from a man in his fifties or sixties who received an inactivated influenza vaccine. Both conserved end residues are part of each CDR3. A D gene is named only where the DNA matches it firmly. Clone size appears in some rows only: once, few, many, or a class for an expanded clone.

clone_size	v_call	d_call	j_call	cdr3_nt	cdr3_aa
few	TRBV20-1	NA	TRBJ2-1	TGCAGTGCTAGCCGCACAAGGGCGCGGAGTTACAATGAGCAGTTCTTC	CSASRTRARSYNEQFF
few	TRBV4-1	NA	TRBJ1-5	TGCGCCAGCAGCCCCTTCGGGGGGCAGGGCAATCAGCCCCAGCATTTT	CASSPFGGQGNQPQHF
NA	TRBV7-2	NA	TRBJ2-1	TGTGCCAGCAGCTTATTCAGGGGACAAACCTCCAACAATGAGCAGTTCTTC	CASSLFRGQTSNNEQFF
NA	TRBV3-1	NA	TRBJ1-5	TGTGCCAGCAGCGCCGGGCCGTCGGGTAATCAGCCCCAGCATTTT	CASSAGPSGNQPQHF
NA	TRBV5-1	TRBD1	TRBJ2-2	TGCGCCAGCAGTTCTCAGGGGGCGTTCGTAACCGGGGAGCTGTTTTTT	CASSSQGAFVTGELFF
few	TRBV21-1	NA	TRBJ2-5	TGTGCCAGCAGCAAAATGGCCGACGTCCAAGAGACCCAGTACTTC	CASSKMADVQETQYF
NA	TRBV24-1	NA	TRBJ2-5	TGTGCCACCAGTGATCGCAGGGTACAAGAGACCCAGTACTTC	CATSDRRVQETQYF
few	TRBV29-1	NA	TRBJ1-1	TGCAGCGTTGAAATACAGGTAATCAACACTGAAGCTTTCTTT	CSVEIQVINTEAFF
NA	TRBV6-1	NA	TRBJ2-7	TGTGCCAGCGCCCGGACAGCCTCCTACGAGCAGTACTTC	CASARTASYEQYF
NA	TRBV4-3	NA	TRBJ1-3	TGCGCCAGCAGCCAAGATCGGCCTCTTTCTGGAAACACCATATATTTT	CASSQDRPLSGNTIYF
few	TRBV7-9	TRBD1	TRBJ2-7	TGTGCCAGCAGCCCTGTCGTGACAGGGAAAGACGAGCAGTACTTC	CASSPVVTGKDEQYF